A selection of T cell receptor beta chains follows, all from one sample in a study of blood T cell repertoires in COVID-19. Assay: immunoSEQ multiplex PCR; the TCRdb copy retains only in-frame clones and omits some. Counted here are approximately 290,000 clones, 85% to 90% occurring once; the ten biggest clones make up approximately 4.3%. Sample: PBMCs or T cells enriched from blood (not recorded which). The source is a woman aged 18-35 years with acute COVID-19. Each CDR3 is given with its conserved first and last residue. Each record gives: clone size, V gene, J gene, D gene, CDR3 DNA, CDR3 protein. A D gene is named only where the DNA matches it firmly. Part of the rows lack a size; the others show once, few, many or a class for expanded clones.

NA,TRBV24-1,TRBJ2-1,TRBD2,TGTGCCACCAGTGATTCCTGGGAGGGGAGGGGACGGAATGAGCAGTTCTTC,CATSDSWEGRGRNEQFF
NA,TRBV6-5,TRBJ2-1,NA,TGTGCCAGCAGTTACCGTGGAGGGCACAATGAGCAGTTCTTC,CASSYRGGHNEQFF
NA,TRBV27,TRBJ1-2,NA,TGTGCCAGCAGTAGCTACCCCTCAGGGGAGAGAGGCTACACCTTC,CASSSYPSGERGYTF
NA,TRBV27,TRBJ1-5,TRBD1,TGTGCCAGCAGCGACAGGGCCTATCAGCCCCAGCATTTT,CASSDRAYQPQHF
NA,TRBV19,TRBJ1-5,NA,TGTGCCAGTAGTATAGGGGCAGGCCAACAGCCCCAGCATTTT,CASSIGAGQQPQHF
NA,TRBV28,TRBJ1-1,TRBD1,TGTGCCAGCAGTATCGGGACAGGCTACACTGAAGCTTTCTTT,CASSIGTGYTEAFF
NA,TRBV29-1,TRBJ1-2,NA,TGCAGCGTTGTGTCCGGGGATCGAGACTATGGCTACACCTTC,CSVVSGDRDYGYTF
NA,TRBV7-2,TRBJ2-1,TRBD2,TGTGCCAGCAGCCGGAGCGGGAAGTCCTACAATGAGCAGTTCTTC,CASSRSGKSYNEQFF
NA,TRBV6-5,TRBJ2-7,TRBD1,TGTGCCAGCAGTTTCGGACAGGGGGCATCCTACGAGCAGTACTTC,CASSFGQGASYEQYF
NA,TRBV7-7,TRBJ1-5,NA,TGTGCTAGCAGCCTTTCACAGGACCAGCCCCAGCATTTT,CASSLSQDQPQHF
NA,TRBV7-2,TRBJ2-7,NA,TGTGCCAGCAGCTTAGCAAGGTGGTCTAGCTCCTACGAGCAGTACTTC,CASSLARWSSSYEQYF
NA,TRBV28,TRBJ1-2,NA,TGTGCCAGCACCCCCCCAGGGGCCGTTAGGTACTATGGCTACACCTTC,CASTPPGAVRYYGYTF
NA,TRBV6-5,TRBJ2-1,NA,TGTGCCAGCAGAAAGTCGGTGGATGAGCAGTTCTTC,CASRKSVDEQFF
NA,TRBV9,TRBJ2-5,NA,TGTGCCAGCAGCGCAGGGGAGAGGGAGACCCAGTACTTC,CASSAGERETQYF
NA,TRBV25-1,TRBJ2-7,NA,TGTGCCAGCAGTGAAATAGATAGCAGGGACGAGCAGTACTTC,CASSEIDSRDEQYF
NA,TRBV28,TRBJ1-5,NA,TGTGCCAGCAGTACAGGTGTTTCTAGCAATCAGCCCCAGCATTTT,CASSTGVSSNQPQHF
NA,TRBV13,TRBJ2-1,TRBD1,TGTGCCAGCAGCTCCCGCCCCGGGACAGGGATTCGCAATGAGCAGTTCTTC,CASSSRPGTGIRNEQFF
NA,TRBV5-4,TRBJ1-6,NA,TGTGCCAGCAGTCTCGGGGCGGGGTCACCCCTCCACTTT,CASSLGAGSPLHF
NA,TRBV19,TRBJ2-7,TRBD1,TGTGCCAGTAGTATCTCGGACAGGGGGCTCGAGCAGTACTTC,CASSISDRGLEQYF
NA,TRBV5-5,TRBJ1-5,TRBD1,TGTGCCAGCAGCCATGGGACAGGGTACGGACAGCCCCAGCATTTT,CASSHGTGYGQPQHF
NA,TRBV4-2,TRBJ2-1,NA,TGTGCCAGCAGCCAAGAGGGAGTGGGAGGATACAATGAGCAGTTCTTC,CASSQEGVGGYNEQFF
few,TRBV7-9,TRBJ2-7,NA,TGTGCCAGCAGCCGCCCTCAGGGGGAGGTGCAGTACTTC,CASSRPQGEVQYF
NA,TRBV6-1,TRBJ1-1,TRBD1,TGTGCCAGCAGTGAATTATTAGGGGGCGCATCTGACCGGTTTGGAGCTTTCTTT,CASSELLGGASDRFGAFF
NA,TRBV3-1/TRBV3-2,TRBJ1-2,TRBD1,TGTGCCAGCAGCCAAGAGAACAGGGGGGTTTATGGCTACACCTTC,CASSQENRGVYGYTF
NA,TRBV27,TRBJ2-1,NA,TGTGCCAGCAGTTATAACCCCCCAGGATACAATGAGCAGTTCTTC,CASSYNPPGYNEQFF
NA,TRBV6-1,TRBJ1-1,NA,TGTGCCAGCAGTGAAGTCAGGGACACTGAAGCTTTCTTT,CASSEVRDTEAFF
NA,TRBV29-1,TRBJ2-2,TRBD1,TGCAGCACTTGGGGACAGTCGGGCACCGGGGAGCTGTTTTTT,CSTWGQSGTGELFF
few,TRBV11-3,TRBJ2-1,NA,TGTGCCAGCAGCTTAGATAGCGGAGCGGGTGAGCAGTTCTTC,CASSLDSGAGEQFF
NA,TRBV18,TRBJ2-1,TRBD2,TGTGCCAGCTCCCCCGGACTAGCGGGAGGGCCCTACGACTACAATGAGCAGTTCTTC,CASSPGLAGGPYDYNEQFF
once,TRBV2,TRBJ2-3,NA,TGTGCCAGCAGTCCCCTTCAGGGGCCAGCCACAGATACGCAGTATTTT,CASSPLQGPATDTQYF
NA,TRBV6-5,TRBJ2-6,NA,TGTGCCAGCAGTTACGAAGGACTGTCTGGGGCCAACGTCCTGACTTTC,CASSYEGLSGANVLTF
NA,TRBV5-1,TRBJ2-7,TRBD1,TGCGCCAGCAGCATAGGGACAGGGGTCAACGAGCAGTACTTC,CASSIGTGVNEQYF
NA,TRBV7-3,TRBJ2-2,NA,TGTGCCAGCAGCTTAATGAGGGTCCAGGGGAGGGTCCTCACCGCCGGGGAGCTGTTTTTT,CASSLMRVQGRVLTAGELFF
NA,TRBV10-3,TRBJ1-1,NA,TGTGCCATCACCGGGACATTGAACACTGAAGCTTTCTTT,CAITGTLNTEAFF
NA,TRBV7-9,TRBJ1-1,NA,TGTGCCAGCAGCTTTATTTCGGGAGGGGCCACTGAAGCTTTCTTT,CASSFISGGATEAFF